This paragraph covers one T cell receptor beta chain sequence. Sequencing used immunoSEQ multiplex PCR; TCRdb keeps in-frame clones, though not all of them. The sample consists of roughly 150,000 clones, 80% to 90% of them appearing once. The record originates from a study of control samples from healthy donors and cancer patients. V was trimmed by 3 bases and J by 3 bases, leaving 2 bases between them. CDR1 SGHTA and CDR2 FQGNSA come from the germline V gene. The CDR3 runs to 12 residues. The chain links TRBV7-2 to TRBJ1-4; no clear D gene. The sequence came from a young man in good health. Sequencing was done on a sample of blood. CDR3 coding DNA: TGTGCCAGCAGCTTGCCTAATGAAAAACTGTTTTTT. Translated, it gives CASSLPNEKLFF.